This entry lists 8 T cell receptor beta chains sequenced from one sample in a study of blood T cell repertoires in COVID-19. Using immunoSEQ multiplex PCR, the repertoire was profiled, and TCRdb retains in-frame clones only, with some absent. Here the sample spans fewer than 350,000 clones, roughly 90% being singletons. Sequencing was performed on PBMCs or T cells enriched from blood (not recorded which). All receptors come from a woman in her twenties or thirties who had recovered from COVID-19.

The chain carries TRBV4-2 and TRBJ2-1, with D tentatively TRBD1 (6 bases). Trimming took 7 bases from V and 0 from J, leaving 10 bases between them. In germline, CDR1 is LGHNA, CDR2 YNFKEQ. The CDR3 has 14 amino acids. This chain's CDR3 is CASMGTSSYNEQFF. CDR3 nucleotides: TGTGCCAGCATGGGGACAAGCTCCTACAATGAGCAGTTCTTC.

V and J are TRBV6-5 and TRBJ2-7, with 9 bases aligning to TRBD1. Trimming at V came to 6 bases and at J to 4 bases, leaving 7 bases not matched to a gene. The CDR3 has 14 residues. CDR1 and CDR2 (germline): MNHEY, SVGAGI. This CDR3 is CASRGTGLVYEQYF. The CDR3 nucleotides are TGTGCCAGCAGGGGGACAGGGTTGGTTTACGAGCAGTACTTC.

The rearrangement links TRBV27 to TRBJ2-1; 11 bases are a match to TRBD2. From germline, CDR1 is MNHEY and CDR2 SMNVEV (reference sequence). Germline trimming cut 6 bases from V and 6 bases from J; bases unmatched to any gene: 7. The CDR3 runs 15 residues. The CDR3 region has the DNA TGTGCCAGCAGCTTTATAGCGGGAGGGCCCAATGAGCAGTTCTTC. This translates into CASSFIAGGPNEQFF.

The CDR3 loop reads CASSFNSGETQYF. CDR3 bases: TGTGCCAGCAGCTTTAATAGCGGAGAGACCCAGTACTTC. The rearrangement joins TRBV5-4 to TRBJ2-5; tentative D call: TRBD2 (6 bases). Trimming pared 2 bases from V and 4 bases from J, leaving 9 bases between. This CDR3 is 13 amino acids long. Looked up from germline, CDR1 is SGHNT and CDR2 is YYREEE (reference sequence).

V and J are TRBV11-2 and TRBJ2-7; D is unclear. Germline V lookup: CDR1 SGHAT, CDR2 FQNNGV. The CDR3 contains 15 residues. The V end lost 5 bases, the J end lost 0 bases, and 14 bases lay between the germline ends. CDR3 nucleotide sequence: TGTGCCAGCAGCCCTCAGCGTTCTCTCTCCTACGAGCAGTACTTC. Translated, it gives CASSPQRSLSYEQYF.

The chain carries TRBV19 and TRBJ2-1; 9 nucleotides align to TRBD1. The junction had 7 bases not matched to a gene; V was cut back by 3 bases and J by 7 bases. The length of the CDR3 is 15 residues. The germline V gene encodes CDR1 LNHDA and CDR2 SQIVND (reference sequence). CDR3 nucleotides: TGTGCCAGTAGTATCAACGGGGGGACAGGGAATGAGCAGTTCTTC. It yields the protein CASSINGGTGNEQFF. Drawing the rest from reference TRBV19 and TRBJ2-1, the complete variable domain is DGGITQSPKYLFRKEGQNVTLSCEQNLNHDAMYWYRQDPGQGLRLIYYSQIVNDFQKGDIAEGYSVSREKKESFPLTVTSAQKNPTAFYLCASSINGGTGNEQFFGPGTRLTVL.

The V and J genes are TRBV29-1 and TRBJ2-7; D is possibly TRBD2 (6 bases). The CDR3 has 11 amino acids. Germline V gene data show CDR1 as SQVTM and CDR2 as ANQGSEA. Trimming stripped 4 bases from V and 2 bases from J, with 6 bases between. DNA of the CDR3: TGCAGCGTTGGGGGGGCCTACGAGCAGTACTTC. Amino acid sequence: CSVGGAYEQYF.

V is TRBV6-2 or TRBV6-3 and J is TRBJ2-7; a weak D match, TRBD2 (6 bases). The CDR3 sequence is 16 residues long. The V gene's germline CDR1 is MNHEY and CDR2 SVGEGT. V lost 6 bases to trimming and J lost 0 bases, with 18 bases between them. The CDR3 protein is CASSPTGGIGSYEQYF. CDR3 nucleotides: TGTGCCAGCAGCCCTACTGGGGGGATCGGCTCCTACGAGCAGTACTTC.